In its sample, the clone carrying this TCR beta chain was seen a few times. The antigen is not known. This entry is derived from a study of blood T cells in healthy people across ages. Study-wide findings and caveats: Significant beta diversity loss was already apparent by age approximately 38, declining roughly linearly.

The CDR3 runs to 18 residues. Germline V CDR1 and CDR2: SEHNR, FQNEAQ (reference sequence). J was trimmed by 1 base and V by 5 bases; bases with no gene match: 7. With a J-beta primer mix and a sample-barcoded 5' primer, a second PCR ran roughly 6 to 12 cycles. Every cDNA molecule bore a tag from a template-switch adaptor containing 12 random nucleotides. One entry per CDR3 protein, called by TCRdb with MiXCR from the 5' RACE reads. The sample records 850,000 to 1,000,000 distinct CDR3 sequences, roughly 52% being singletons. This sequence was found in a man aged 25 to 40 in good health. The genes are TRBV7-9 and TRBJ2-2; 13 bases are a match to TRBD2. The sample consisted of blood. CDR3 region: CASSATGTSGKNTGELFF. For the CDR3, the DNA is TGTGCCAGCAGCGCGACCGGGACTAGCGGGAAGAACACCGGGGAGCTGTTTTTT. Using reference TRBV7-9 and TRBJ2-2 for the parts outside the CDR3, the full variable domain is DTGVSQNPRHKITKRGQNVTFRCDPISEHNRLYWYRQTLGQGPEFLTYFQNEAQLEKSRLLSDRFSAERPKGSFSTLEIQRTEQGDSAMYLCASSATGTSGKNTGELFFGEGSRLTVL.